This T cell receptor (beta chain) comes out of a study of patients and donors after allogeneic stem cell transplantation. MiXCR was run by TCRdb on the RT-PCR reads, yielding one entry per CDR3 protein. The sample has 150,000 or so distinct CDR3 sequences, roughly 24% seen once. This clonotype has a single count. CDR3 length equals 14 residues. Germline CDR1 reads LNHNV; CDR2 reads YYDKDF (reference sequence). The V segment lost 5 bases and the J segment 5 bases; nucleotides outside the gene matches: 9. This sequence joins TRBV15 and TRBJ2-7, with 7 bases lining up with TRBD1. The sequencing sample was made of blood, either unsorted or a sorted T cell fraction (not recorded which). The receptor comes from a human donor who was either an allogeneic HSCT recipient or a stem cell or donor lymphocyte infusion donor (not recorded which). It is not recorded whose cells these are; they may come from a transplant donor. The CDR3: CATSPVAQGDEQYF. The CDR3 DNA follows: TGTGCCACCAGCCCCGTGGCGCAGGGGGACGAGCAGTACTTC.